This is a list of T cell receptor beta chains from one sample in a study of PD-L1 blockade in urothelial cancer. TCRdb keeps only in-frame clones here, not all; method: immunoSEQ multiplex PCR. Of about 52,000 clones listed, 84% are singletons. The starting material was PBMCs, obtained around atezolizumab (anti-PD-L1) treatment. These receptors came from a man aged 35-49 years with urothelial cancer. Both conserved end residues are part of each CDR3. A D gene is named only where the DNA matches it firmly. Clone sizes are given selectively: once, few, many, or a class where the clone is expanded.

j_call | clone_size | v_call | d_call | cdr3_length | cdr3_nt | cdr3_aa
TRBJ2-4 | - | TRBV18 | TRBD1 | 16 | TGTGCCAGCTCACCACGGGGACCGGGACAGGGTAACATTCAGTACTTC | CASSPRGPGQGNIQYF
TRBJ1-5 | - | TRBV6-1 | - | 14 | TGTGCCAGCAGTCTCTCGGGAAGCAATCAGCCCCAGCATTTT | CASSLSGSNQPQHF
TRBJ1-5 | once | TRBV19 | TRBD1 | 15 | TGTGCCAGTGCCCCCGGACAGGGGACTAATCAGCCCCAGCATTTT | CASAPGQGTNQPQHF
TRBJ1-2 | - | TRBV6-5 | TRBD1 | 15 | TGTGCCAGCAGTTACGACAGGGGAGCTAACTATGGCTACACCTTC | CASSYDRGANYGYTF
TRBJ2-7 | - | TRBV28 | - | 11 | TGTGCCAGCAGTATTAGATACGAGCAGTACTTC | CASSIRYEQYF
TRBJ2-3 | - | TRBV7-2 | TRBD2 | 17 | TGTGCCAGCAGCTTAGGGTTAGCGGGGGCCCGCACAGATACGCAGTATTTT | CASSLGLAGARTDTQYF
TRBJ1-2 | - | TRBV19 | - | 12 | TGTGCCAGTAGTACCCGCAGCTATGGCTACACCTTC | CASSTRSYGYTF
TRBJ2-2 | - | TRBV9 | - | 15 | TGTGCCAGCAGCGTAGGGAGTTGGAGCACCGGGGAGCTGTTTTTT | CASSVGSWSTGELFF
TRBJ2-1 | - | TRBV18 | TRBD2 | 17 | TGTGCCAGCTCGTCACGGACTAGCGGGAGCTTCTACAATGAGCAGTTCTTC | CASSSRTSGSFYNEQFF
TRBJ2-6 | - | TRBV19 | - | 16 | TGTGCCAGTTCGACCCTAGAAAATTCTGGGGCCAACGTCCTGACTTTC | CASSTLENSGANVLTF
TRBJ2-7 | once | TRBV18 | TRBD2 | 15 | TGTGCCAGCTCACCGTCGGTCGGGGGGAACTACGAGCAGTACTTC | CASSPSVGGNYEQYF
TRBJ2-3 | - | TRBV5-1 | - | 12 | TGCGCCAGCAGCTTGGCCGAGACACTGCAGTATTTT | CASSLAETLQYF
TRBJ2-3 | - | TRBV7-8 | - | 15 | TGTGCCAGCAGCTTAGGGACAGCGGGGACAGATACGCAGTATTTT | CASSLGTAGTDTQYF
TRBJ2-7 | - | TRBV19 | TRBD1 | 14 | TGTGCCACCAGCCCCCACGGACAGGGGAGAGAGCAGTACTTC | CATSPHGQGREQYF
TRBJ1-5 | - | TRBV27 | - | 13 | TGTGCCAGCAGCTCTACTCGGGGGCAGCCCCAGCATTTT | CASSSTRGQPQHF
TRBJ2-5 | - | TRBV6-1 | TRBD1 | 15 | TGTGCCAGCAACCTACAGGGGTCGGGTCGAGAGACCCAGTACTTC | CASNLQGSGRETQYF
TRBJ1-1 | once | TRBV5-8 | - | 12 | TGTGCCAGCACCCTGGTCACAGGTGAAGCTTTCTTT | CASTLVTGEAFF
TRBJ2-3 | few | TRBV7-9 | TRBD2 | 13 | TGTGCCAGCAGCCGGGACTACCGAGATACGCAGTATTTT | CASSRDYRDTQYF
TRBJ1-2 | - | TRBV28 | - | 10 | TGTGCCAGCAGTCCCCCGGGCTACACCTTC | CASSPPGYTF
TRBJ2-7 | - | TRBV6-1 | - | 14 | TGTGCCAGCAGTGTGAGGGATAAGGCGTTCGAGCAGTACTTC | CASSVRDKAFEQYF
TRBJ2-3 | - | TRBV28 | - | 19 | TGTGCCAGCAGTACCCGGACTATGATTACACTTACTAGCACAGATACGCAGTATTTT | CASSTRTMITLTSTDTQYF
TRBJ2-7 | - | TRBV28 | - | 15 | TGTGCCAGCAGTTCCCCGTGGGGGAGGGGGTACGAGCAGTACTTC | CASSSPWGRGYEQYF
TRBJ2-3 | - | TRBV21-1 | - | 18 | TGTGCCAGCAGCACGTTGAGCGGGAGGAGGGTGCGCACAGATACGCAGTATTTT | CASSTLSGRRVRTDTQYF
TRBJ2-5 | - | TRBV30 | TRBD2 | 14 | TGTGCCTGGAGTTTAGCGGGCCTCAGGGAGACCCAGTACTTC | CAWSLAGLRETQYF
TRBJ2-7 | - | TRBV7-2 | - | 14 | TGTGCCAGCAGCCCCACCACTTCCTCCTACGAGCAGTACTTC | CASSPTTSSYEQYF
TRBJ2-7 | once | TRBV5-6 | - | 13 | TGTGCCAGCAGGTCGGCGGGGAATTACGAGCAGTACTTC | CASRSAGNYEQYF
TRBJ2-1 | few | TRBV28 | - | 13 | TGTGCCACTTGGTGGAGCTCCTACAATGAGCAGTTCTTC | CATWWSSYNEQFF
TRBJ2-1 | - | TRBV30 | TRBD1 | 15 | TGTGCCTGGAGATCAGGGGGAACCCCCTACAATGAGCAGTTCTTC | CAWRSGGTPYNEQFF
TRBJ1-2 | - | TRBV5-6 | - | 12 | TGTGCCAGCAGCAAGACAGGAAATGGCTACACCTTC | CASSKTGNGYTF
TRBJ2-1 | - | TRBV7-9 | - | 13 | TGTGCCAGCAGCCTTGGACTGAACAATGAGCAGTTCTTC | CASSLGLNNEQFF
TRBJ2-1 | - | TRBV20-1 | - | 11 | TGCAGTGCGCCTCGGGGAAATGAGCAGTTCTTC | CSAPRGNEQFF
TRBJ1-5 | - | TRBV6-4 | - | 14 | TGTGCCAGCAGTGGGATTCGCGGGAATCAGCCCCAGCATTTT | CASSGIRGNQPQHF
TRBJ2-4 | - | TRBV5-1 | TRBD2 | 17 | TGCGCCAGCAGCTTGGGTCAAAGCGGGATCGCCAAAAACATTCAGTACTTC | CASSLGQSGIAKNIQYF
TRBJ1-2 | - | TRBV27 | TRBD1 | 13 | TGTGCCAGCAGTTTAGACCGGGACAGGAACTACACCTTC | CASSLDRDRNYTF
TRBJ1-1 | - | TRBV5-4 | TRBD1 | 14 | TGTGCCAGCAGCCTAAGACAGGGAAAAACTGAAGCTTTCTTT | CASSLRQGKTEAFF
TRBJ2-2 | - | TRBV10-1 | TRBD2 | 15 | TGCGCCAGCAGTCGGGCTAGCGGTAACACCGGGGAGCTGTTTTTT | CASSRASGNTGELFF
TRBJ2-2 | few | TRBV5-1 | - | 11 | TGCGCCAGCAGCTTGGACAGGGAGCTGTTTTTT | CASSLDRELFF
TRBJ2-7 | medium-sized | TRBV5-1 | TRBD2 | 14 | TGCGCCAGCAGCTTTAGCGGGAGTCCCTACGAGCAGTACTTC | CASSFSGSPYEQYF
TRBJ1-1 | - | TRBV7-3 | TRBD1 | 15 | TGTGCCAGCAGCCTAGACAGGGCTCTGAACACTGAAGCTTTCTTT | CASSLDRALNTEAFF
TRBJ2-1 | once | TRBV14 | - | 14 | TGTGCCAGCAGCCAATATCAGGGGTACAATGAGCAGTTCTTC | CASSQYQGYNEQFF
TRBJ2-4 | once | TRBV7-2 | TRBD2 | 14 | TGTGCCAGCAGCACCGACACTAGGGAGGGCGACCAGTACTTC | CASSTDTREGDQYF
TRBJ2-7 | - | TRBV11-2 | TRBD1 | 13 | TGTGCCAGCAGCTCTAACAGGGGGCCCGAGCAGTACTTC | CASSSNRGPEQYF
TRBJ2-3 | - | TRBV4-3 | TRBD1 | 16 | TGCGCCAGCAGCCAAAGCTCGGGACAGGGCACAGATACGCAGTATTTT | CASSQSSGQGTDTQYF
TRBJ1-3 | - | TRBV30 | - | 12 | TGTGCCTTCCGGACAGACGGAAACACCATATATTTT | CAFRTDGNTIYF
TRBJ2-7 | - | TRBV28 | TRBD2 | 14 | TGTGCCAGCAGGAGGGAAGGCGGGAGAACGGTGCAGTACTTC | CASRREGGRTVQYF
TRBJ2-1 | once | TRBV7-9 | - | 12 | TGTGCCAGCAGCTTCTCGCGGAATGAGCAGTTCTTC | CASSFSRNEQFF
TRBJ1-5 | - | TRBV19 | TRBD1 | 17 | TGTGCCAGTACCTCATCTGGGACAGGGGGTCGCAATCAGCCCCAGCATTTT | CASTSSGTGGRNQPQHF
TRBJ1-1 | - | TRBV7-3 | - | 13 | TGTGCCAGCAGCCCAGGCTGGACTACTGAAGCTTTCTTT | CASSPGWTTEAFF
TRBJ1-1 | few | TRBV30 | TRBD1 | 14 | TGTGCCTGGAGCGCAGACAGGGGCTACTTCGAAGCTTTCTTT | CAWSADRGYFEAFF
TRBJ1-2 | - | TRBV6-1 | TRBD1 | 15 | TGTGCCAGCAGTGAAGCCCAGACAGGGCGGGATGGCTACACCTTC | CASSEAQTGRDGYTF